The 21 T cell receptor beta chains below were found in one sample sequenced in a study of T-cell reconstitution after alpha-beta-depleted transplantation in children. TCRbeta library preparation incorporated unique molecular identifiers. Via MiXCR, TCRdb re-called the PCR reads, giving one row per CDR3 protein. The data contain approximately 800,000 distinct CDR3 sequences, about 16% of them singletons. The specimen comprised PBMCs, mostly from graft donor cells, sampled 360 days after TCRalphabeta/CD19-depleted stem cell transplant. The origin of the receptors is a male patient younger than 18 who had a stem cell transplant for acute lymphoblastic leukemia, so the T cells may come from the graft donor.

This clonotype was seen only a few times. The CDR3, as DNA: TGTGCCAGCAGCGTAGCTTGGCAACCGGGCACAGATACGCAGTATTTT. Translation gives CASSVAWQPGTDTQYF. This sequence joins TRBV9 and TRBJ2-3; D gene uncertain. The germline gives CDR1 SGDLS, CDR2 YYNGEE. V lost 0 bases to trimming and J lost 1 base, with 12 bases between them. CDR3 length: 16 residues.

This clonotype showed up just a few times. The rearrangement uses TRBV6-4 and TRBJ2-3; 10 bases map to TRBD2. The germline gives CDR1 MRHNA, CDR2 SNTAGT. The ends lost 10 bases at V and 3 bases at J; junction bases unmatched: 10. The CDR3 is 15 residues long. CDR3: CATSQLAGSTDTQYF. Here the CDR3 DNA reads TGTGCCACCTCCCAACTAGCGGGAAGTACAGATACGCAGTATTTT.

This clonotype was seen repeatedly, ten times or more. The chain combines TRBV5-1 with TRBJ2-2, with D possibly being TRBD1 (5 bases). The CDR3 has 15 amino acids. V dropped 0 bases and J dropped 1 base, with 7 bases sitting between them. Germline V gene sequence: CDR1 SGHRS, CDR2 YFSETQ. In nucleotides, the CDR3 is TGCGCCAGCAGCTTGGGGGGCCGGAACACCGGGGAGCTGTTTTTT. It codes for CASSLGGRNTGELFF.

This clonotype was seen ten or more times. This chain links TRBV20-1 with TRBJ2-2; 9 positions match TRBD2. Germline V gene sequence: CDR1 DFQATT, CDR2 SNEGSKA (reference sequence). Trimming at V came to 1 base and at J to 3 bases, leaving 6 bases not matched to a gene. The length of the CDR3 is 16 residues. For the CDR3, the DNA is TGCAGTGCTAGAGGAGCGGGAGGTCTCTACACCGGGGAGCTGTTTTTT. Translating it yields CSARGAGGLYTGELFF.

This clonotype showed up just a few times. The chain is built from TRBV28 and TRBJ2-7; no clear D. CDR1 and CDR2 (germline): MDHEN, SYDVKM. Trimming shortened V by 4 bases and J by 5 bases, and 9 bases separated the two germline ends. The CDR3 has 12 residues. In DNA form, the CDR3 reads TGTGCCAGCAGTTCCCGAATACACGAGCAGTACTTC. It codes for CASSSRIHEQYF.

V is TRBV12-3 or TRBV12-4 and J is TRBJ2-5; TRBD2 matches at 9 bases. V lost 3 bases, J lost 6 bases, and 8 bases stayed unmatched. This CDR3 spans 15 amino acids. As DNA, the CDR3 is TGTGCCAGCAGTTTCCGAAGCGGGAGGTCGAAGACCCAGTACTTC. Translation gives CASSFRSGRSKTQYF.

V gene TRBV24-1 combines with J gene TRBJ2-1; no firm D call. V lost 4 bases to trimming and J lost 7 bases, with 13 bases between them. Germline-derived CDR1 and CDR2 are KGHDR and SFDVKD. The CDR3 is 14 amino acids. The CDR3 region has the DNA TGTGCCACCAGTGACACCGGAAGCGATAATGAGCAGTTCTTC. Encoded protein: CATSDTGSDNEQFF.

The rearrangement joins TRBV18 to TRBJ2-1; D is undetermined. Trimming removed 1 base from V and 4 bases from J, with 35 bases in between. Germline-derived CDR1 and CDR2 are KGHSH and LQKENI. The CDR3 is made up of 23 amino acids. The CDR3, as DNA: TGTGCCAGCTCACCACAATCCACATTTTTTTACGGGTTTCTCGGAACGAATTACAATGAGCAGTTCTTC. Protein sequence: CASSPQSTFFYGFLGTNYNEQFF. The entire variable domain, with the rest obtained from reference TRBV18 and TRBJ2-1, is as follows: NAGVMQNPRHLVRRRGQEARLRCSPMKGHSHVYWYRQLPEEGLKFMVYLQKENIIDESGMPKERFSAEFPKEGPSILRIQQVVRGDSAAYFCASSPQSTFFYGFLGTNYNEQFFGPGTRLTVL.

This clonotype was observed a few times. This chain connects TRBV7-3 to TRBJ2-5; D tentatively reads TRBD1 or TRBD2 (5 bases each). The V and J ends lost 2 bases and 3 bases respectively, with 13 bases between them. This CDR3 has 15 amino acids. CDR1 is SGHTA, CDR2 FQGTGA, per germline. CDR3: CASSLVGTPKETQYF. In DNA form, the CDR3 reads TGTGCCAGCAGCTTAGTCGGGACGCCTAAAGAGACCCAGTACTTC.

The chain links TRBV5-1 to TRBJ2-2; TRBD1 matches at 12 bases. CDR3 length equals 17 residues. Germline CDR1 SGHRS, CDR2 YFSETQ. V shed 4 bases and J 4 bases; nucleotides not matched to a gene: 8. The CDR3 loop reads CASSPPGTGGSTGELFF. The DNA for the CDR3 is TGCGCCAGCAGCCCACCCGGGACAGGGGGCAGCACCGGGGAGCTGTTTTTT.

This clonotype turned up a few times. This sequence joins TRBV5-1 and TRBJ2-7; D is unresolved. The germline CDR1 and CDR2 sequences are SGHRS and YFSETQ. The CDR3 is 13 residues long. Trimming shortened V by 3 bases and J by 6 bases, and 13 bases separated the two germline ends. The CDR3 DNA reads TGCGCCAGCAGCTCGGACCCGCGCCGCGAGCAGTACTTC. As protein: CASSSDPRREQYF.

The chain links TRBV11-2 to TRBJ1-2, with a weak D call TRBD1 (5 bases). Germline CDR1 is SGHAT and CDR2 is FQNNGV. The CDR3 is 14 residues long. The V end was cut by 4 bases, the J end by 7 bases, with 16 bases between. The CDR3 is CASSSYRRAGGYTF. CDR3 in DNA: TGTGCCAGCAGCTCATATCGCAGGGCCGGTGGCTACACCTTC.

Turning to this clonotype: One end of the junction is discordant with germline, which a read error may explain. The J gene is TRBJ2-7, the V gene TRBV12-3 or TRBV12-4; 14 bases are a match to TRBD2. The CDR3 has 14 residues. The CDR3 DNA follows: TGTGCCAGCAGACCAGCCGGGACTAGCGGGAGTCTGTTGTTC. Residues: CASRPAGTSGSLLF.

This clonotype occurred a few times. The V call is TRBV5-6, the J call TRBJ1-1; the D gene is possibly TRBD1 (5 bases). Germline V CDR1 and CDR2: SGHDT, YYEEEE. This CDR3 comprises 14 residues. V dropped 4 bases and J dropped 6 bases, with 16 bases sitting between them. CDR3 protein: CASSSPTDKPEAFF. CDR3 in DNA: TGTGCCAGCAGCAGCCCGACAGATAAACCTGAAGCTTTCTTT.

This clonotype was recorded a few times. The chain's CDR3 is CASSQAKDRAFASGELFF. CDR3 nucleotide sequence: TGCGCCAGCAGCCAAGCCAAGGACAGGGCATTTGCTTCGGGGGAGCTGTTTTTT. The chain uses TRBV4-1 and TRBJ2-2, with 8 bases lining up with TRBD1. Germline CDR1 reads MGHRA; CDR2 reads YSYEKL. The CDR3 runs to 18 residues. V was clipped by 1 base and J by 8 bases; unmatched bases: 15.

The CDR3 region is CASSLRLAEYNEQFF. The CDR3 nucleotides are TGCGCCAGCAGCTTAAGACTAGCGGAATACAATGAGCAGTTCTTC. This chain uses TRBV5-1 with TRBJ2-1; TRBD2 aligns across 9 bases. The CDR3 totals 15 residues. Germline V lookup: CDR1 SGHRS, CDR2 YFSETQ. V lost 2 bases, J lost 4 bases, and 4 bases stayed unmatched.

J is TRBJ1-5 and V is TRBV7-9; D ambiguous. The CDR3 consists of 16 residues. Germline V gene lookup returns CDR1 SEHNR and CDR2 FQNEAQ (reference sequence). V lost 1 base, J lost 1 base, and 11 bases lay in between. DNA of the CDR3: TGTGCCAGCAGCTTAGGCGGGGTAGGCAGCAATCAGCCCCAGCATTTT. Translating it yields CASSLGGVGSNQPQHF. The entire variable domain, with the rest obtained from reference TRBV7-9 and TRBJ1-5, is as follows: DTGVSQNPRHKITKRGQNVTFRCDPISEHNRLYWYRQTLGQGPEFLTYFQNEAQLEKSRLLSDRFSAERPKGSFSTLEIQRTEQGDSAMYLCASSLGGVGSNQPQHFGDGTRLSIL.

This clonotype was seen a few times. The chain employs TRBV12-3 or TRBV12-4 and TRBJ2-1; tentative D call: TRBD1 (5 bases). The V end was cut by 5 bases, the J end by 4 bases, with 18 bases between. This CDR3 spans 16 amino acids. The CDR3 loop is CASSTGTPRTYNEQFF. Written as DNA, the CDR3 is TGTGCCAGCAGTACAGGCACTCCCCGTACGTACAATGAGCAGTTCTTC.

This clonotype was seen a handful of times. The chain links TRBV7-8 to TRBJ2-1; D is unresolved. The V end was cut by 5 bases, the J end by 5 bases, with 7 bases between. The V gene's germline CDR1 is SGHVS and CDR2 FQNEAQ. CDR3 length: 12 amino acids. CDR3 DNA sequence: TGTGCCAGCAGCGGACGACACAATGAGCAGTTCTTC. Translating it yields CASSGRHNEQFF.

This clonotype appeared many times. V is TRBV18 and J is TRBJ2-1, with unresolved D. The germline CDR1 and CDR2 sequences are KGHSH and LQKENI. Trimming removed 0 bases from V and 7 bases from J, with 7 bases in between. The CDR3 contains 13 residues. This chain's CDR3 is CASSPPGLNEQFF. For the CDR3, the DNA is TGTGCCAGCTCACCACCCGGTTTAAATGAGCAGTTCTTC.

This clonotype was counted a few times. V and J are TRBV12-3 or TRBV12-4 and TRBJ2-7; D perhaps matches TRBD1 (6 bases). The CDR3 runs 15 residues. The V end lost 4 bases, the J end lost 4 bases, and 17 bases lay between the germline ends. For the CDR3, the DNA is TGTGCCAGCAGTTCACCGAGGACAGTAGGATACGAGCAGTACTTC. Amino acid sequence: CASSSPRTVGYEQYF.